Shown below are 22 T cell receptor beta chains from a single sample sequenced in a study of shared clonotypes between healthy human individuals. Positive CCR7 selection of CD45RO-negative cells yielded the naive CD8 cells, and terminally differentiated effector memory CD45RA+ cells were excluded. Repertoires were generated with immunoSEQ multiplex PCR, while TCRdb's copy carries only in-frame clones and drops some. The sample has about 700,000 clones, 90% to 95% seen once. Material: naive CD8+ T cells sorted from blood. All receptors come from a man aged 25-45 years in good health.

J is TRBJ1-4 and V is TRBV4-1; D is uncertain. CDR3 length: 12 amino acids. Between the trimmed V and J ends, which lost 1 base and 13 bases, there was a span of 10 bases. Germline CDR1 is MGHRA and CDR2 is YSYEKL. CDR3 nucleotides: TGCGCCAGCAGCCAAGCGGTATCCTCACTGTTTTTT. Translating it yields CASSQAVSSLFF.

The chain links TRBV7-9 to TRBJ1-5; no clear D. From germline, CDR1 is SEHNR and CDR2 FQNEAQ (reference sequence). Trimming shortened V by 2 bases and J by 6 bases, and 11 bases separated the two germline ends. The CDR3 has 14 amino acids. The CDR3 sequence: CASSLTGSVQPQHF. The CDR3 nucleotides read TGTGCCAGCAGCTTAACGGGGTCTGTTCAGCCCCAGCATTTT.

The chain is built from TRBV5-1 and TRBJ1-1, with a tentative D call TRBD1 (6 bases). The CDR3 spans 15 residues. The germline V gene encodes CDR1 SGHRS and CDR2 YFSETQ. Trimming shortened V by 2 bases and J by 8 bases, and 19 bases separated the two germline ends. CDR3: CASSLSSRDTVEAFF. CDR3 nucleotide sequence: TGCGCCAGCAGCTTATCATCCCGGGACACTGTAGAAGCTTTCTTT.

The J gene is TRBJ1-1, the V gene TRBV11-2; D not certain. V was trimmed by 3 bases and J by 1 base, leaving 12 bases between them. Germline V lookup: CDR1 SGHAT, CDR2 FQNNGV. The CDR3 is 15 amino acids. CDR3 amino acids: CASSLSGFQNTEAFF. The CDR3, as DNA: TGTGCCAGCAGCTTGTCGGGGTTTCAGAACACTGAAGCTTTCTTT.

The gene calls are TRBV15 and TRBJ2-3; 7 nucleotides line up with TRBD2. Germline V gene lookup returns CDR1 LNHNV and CDR2 YYDKDF (reference sequence). After removal of 1 base from V and 2 bases from J, the junction contained 6 bases not matched to a gene. CDR3 length: 16 residues. The chain's CDR3 is CATSRASGTPTDTQYF. CDR3 nucleotides: TGTGCCACCAGCAGAGCGAGCGGGACCCCCACAGATACGCAGTATTTT.

The chain employs TRBV6-4 and TRBJ2-1; 10 bases line up with TRBD2. Germline CDR1 and CDR2: MRHNA and SNTAGT. J gave up 5 bases and V 0 bases, and 7 bases lay outside the gene matches. This CDR3 spans 17 amino acids. CDR3 in amino acids: CASSDSFSGRSHNEQFF. Written as DNA, the CDR3 is TGTGCCAGCAGTGACTCGTTTAGCGGGAGGTCCCACAATGAGCAGTTCTTC.

V and J are TRBV7-9 and TRBJ2-7, with TRBD2 identical over 14 bases. V lost 5 bases to trimming and J lost 3 bases; unmatched junction nucleotides: 6. Germline CDR1 and CDR2: SEHNR and FQNEAQ (reference sequence). This CDR3 spans 16 amino acids. In nucleotides, the CDR3 is TGTGCCAGCAGCGACACCGGGACTAGCGGGAGCTACGAGCAGTACTTC. It is translated as CASSDTGTSGSYEQYF.

The rearrangement links TRBV27 to TRBJ2-6, with D tentatively TRBD1 (5 bases). This CDR3 comprises 13 residues. V lost 5 bases and J lost 5, with 7 bases in between. CDR1 and CDR2 from the germline V gene are MNHEY and SMNVEV (reference sequence). CDR3 DNA sequence: TGTGCCAGCAGTGTGGACAGGGCCAACGTCCTGACTTTC. Protein product: CASSVDRANVLTF.

The count of this clone is one. Without the conserved terminal phenylalanine or tryptophan, this CDR3 likely stems from a read error. The DNA is left out, because the CDR3 cannot be placed on it with certainty; the CDR3 is given as TCRdb lists it. The V and J genes are TRBV2 and TRBJ1-4. CDR1 and CDR2 from the germline V gene are SNHLY and FYNNEI. Inclusive of both ends, the CDR3 amounts to 10 amino acids. The CDR3 is CASGGPSPVI.

About this clone: Compared with germline, one end of the junction differs, possibly owing to a read error. This sequence joins TRBV30 and TRBJ2-2; TRBD1 aligns across 10 bases. Germline assignment: CDR1 GTSNPN and CDR2 SVGIG (reference sequence). This CDR3 has 14 amino acids. The CDR3 bases are TGTGCCTGGGGTGTCGGACAGGGGGCCGGGGAGCTGTTTTTT. It translates to CAWGVGQGAGELFF.

The gene calls are TRBV13 and TRBJ2-2; D not resolved. V lost 7 bases, J lost 2 bases, and 5 bases lay in between. The CDR3 spans 12 residues. CDR1 PRHDT and CDR2 FYEKMQ come from the germline V gene (reference sequence). CDR3 coding DNA: TGTGCCAGCAAGGACAACACCGGGGAGCTGTTTTTT. Its translation: CASKDNTGELFF.

The CDR3 spells CASSLAPDRGDYEQYF. CDR3 in DNA: TGTGCCAGCAGCTTAGCCCCGGACAGGGGAGACTACGAGCAGTACTTC. The genes are TRBV7-9 and TRBJ2-7; 9 nucleotides agree with TRBD1. Trimming cost V 0 bases and J 3 bases; bases outside gene matches: 6. The CDR3 is 16 residues long. Per germline, CDR1 SEHNR and CDR2 FQNEAQ (reference sequence).

The gene calls are TRBV13 and TRBJ1-2; 7 bases fit TRBD1. Germline values: CDR1 PRHDT, CDR2 FYEKMQ (reference sequence). This CDR3 is built from 15 residues. J was trimmed by 5 bases and V by 5 bases; bases with no gene match: 11. The CDR3 loop is CASSISGTEEYGYTF. The CDR3 nucleotides are TGTGCCAGCAGCATCTCCGGGACAGAGGAATATGGCTACACCTTC.

The V and J genes are TRBV6-5 and TRBJ2-7; 8 nucleotides match TRBD1. The V and J ends lost 7 bases and 2 bases, in that order; junction bases with no gene match: 7. This CDR3 comprises 14 residues. In germline, CDR1 is MNHEY, CDR2 SVGAGI. The CDR3, as DNA: TGTGCCAGCATTGATCACAGGGGGGCCTACGAGCAGTACTTC. Protein: CASIDHRGAYEQYF.

The CDR3 here is CATSRQGSYEQYF. As DNA, the CDR3 is TGTGCCACCAGCAGGCAGGGAAGCTACGAGCAGTACTTC. The rearrangement uses TRBV15 and TRBJ2-7; D might be TRBD1 (5 bases). CDR1 and CDR2 from the germline V gene are LNHNV and YYDKDF (reference sequence). The germline V and J ends were trimmed by 3 bases and 3 bases, with 9 bases remaining between them. This CDR3 is 13 amino acids long.

In DNA, the CDR3 is TGTGCCAGCACTTTTCCCGGGAGCAATCAGCCCCAGCATTTT. Translation gives CASTFPGSNQPQHF. The chain recombines TRBV28 with TRBJ1-5, with D hard to call. V lost 7 bases and J lost 1, with 11 bases in between. The CDR3 contains 14 residues. The germline gives CDR1 MDHEN, CDR2 SYDVKM. Filled out from reference TRBV28 and TRBJ1-5, the complete variable domain reads DVKVTQSSRYLVKRTGEKVFLECVQDMDHENMFWYRQDPGLGLRLIYFSYDVKMKEKGDIPEGYSVSREKKERFSLILESASTNQTSMYLCASTFPGSNQPQHFGDGTRLSIL.

The chain links TRBV11-2 to TRBJ2-1; the match to TRBD2 covers 14 bases. The germline CDR1 and CDR2 sequences are SGHAT and FQNNGV. CDR3 length equals 19 residues. V trimming: 4 bases; J trimming: 0 bases; junction bases outside the gene matches: 8. The CDR3: CASSSPSGTSGSSYNEQFF. The CDR3, as DNA: TGTGCCAGCAGCTCCCCCTCCGGGACTAGCGGGAGCTCCTACAATGAGCAGTTCTTC.

This sequence joins TRBV27 and TRBJ2-1; 13 bases fit TRBD2. V gave up 5 bases and J gave up 4 bases; unmatched junction bases: 5. The CDR3 consists of 16 residues. The germline CDR1 and CDR2 sequences are MNHEY and SMNVEV (reference sequence). CDR3 bases: TGTGCCAGCAGTACCGGGACTAGCGGGGCGTACAATGAGCAGTTCTTC. This translates into CASSTGTSGAYNEQFF.

This clone was recorded a few times. V usage is TRBV19 and J usage is TRBJ2-7, with D perhaps matching TRBD1 (5 bases). Germline CDR1 LNHDA, CDR2 SQIVND (reference sequence). This CDR3 has 13 amino acids. V was clipped by 5 bases and J by 2 bases, with 10 bases between them. CDR3 nucleotide sequence: TGTGCCAGTAGTGGTAGGGGTCCCTACGAGCAGTACTTC. This codes for CASSGRGPYEQYF.

The chain recombines TRBV5-1 with TRBJ2-7; D may match TRBD1 or TRBD2 (5 bases each). In germline, CDR1 is SGHRS, CDR2 YFSETQ. V was cut by 2 bases and J by 1 base, with 13 bases left in between. CDR3 size: 15 residues. CDR3 sequence reads: CASSFEDSGSYEQYF. CDR3 sequence (DNA): TGCGCCAGCAGCTTCGAGGACTCAGGGTCCTACGAGCAGTACTTC.

The V and J genes are TRBV4-3 and TRBJ1-3, with 7 positions matching TRBD1. V lost 0 bases and J lost 4; bases outside the gene matches: 3. The CDR3 contains 15 residues. The V gene's germline CDR1 is LGHNA and CDR2 YSLEER. The CDR3 DNA reads as TGCGCCAGCAGCCAAGATAAGGGGGCGGGAAACACCATATATTTT. Encoded protein: CASSQDKGAGNTIYF.

The rearrangement uses TRBV15 and TRBJ2-7; 9 bases are shared with TRBD2. The CDR3 is 15 amino acids. CDR1 is LNHNV and CDR2 is YYDKDF in the germline V gene (reference sequence). V lost 0 bases, J lost 7 bases, and 7 bases stayed unmatched. This CDR3 is CATSRDRGRAGEQYF. CDR3 coding DNA: TGTGCCACCAGCAGAGATCGCGGGAGGGCCGGGGAGCAGTACTTC.